This T cell receptor beta chain was identified in a study of blood T cell repertoires in COVID-19. Across the study: T cells, B-cell-depleted T cells, or PBMCs supplied cDNA or gDNA.

Germline CDR1 reads MNHNY; CDR2 reads SVGAGI (reference sequence). The CDR3 runs 16 residues. V shed 2 bases and J shed 5 bases, with 16 bases lying between them. Method: immunoSEQ multiplex PCR; TCRdb's copy keeps in-frame clones and lacks some. This sample has about 100,000 clones, with around 90% found just once. Sequencing input: peripheral blood. The rearrangement joins TRBV6-6 to TRBJ2-1; D remains ambiguous. The sequence was obtained from a human donor in a cohort sampled during active COVID-19. The CDR3 bases are TGTGCCAGCAGTTACCGTTCGGGTCTGGCCCACAATGAGCAGTTCTTC. Translation gives CASSYRSGLAHNEQFF.